Following are 5 T cell receptor beta chains from one sample sequenced in a study of technical replicates of blood from a few donors. Sequencing used immunoSEQ multiplex PCR; TCRdb keeps in-frame clones, though not all of them. The sample has 70,000 or so clones; roughly 91% are singletons. Sequenced material: T cells isolated from PBMCs. The receptors shown here come from a human donor in good health. Some clones in this sample may be carry-over from other donors' samples.

The V call is TRBV6-5, the J call TRBJ1-1; D is uncertain. Germline loops: CDR1 MNHEY, CDR2 SVGAGI. Trimming took off 4 bases at V and 1 base at J, with 4 bases between the two ends. This CDR3 spans 12 amino acids. CDR3 protein: CASSSGNTEAFF. The CDR3 DNA reads TGTGCCAGCAGTTCCGGGAACACTGAAGCTTTCTTT.

The rearrangement links TRBV6-4 to TRBJ2-1; 7 bases line up with TRBD1. CDR3 size: 14 residues. Germline loops: CDR1 MRHNA, CDR2 SNTAGT. The V segment lost 5 bases and the J segment 0 bases; nucleotides outside the gene matches: 1. For the CDR3, the DNA is TGTGCCAGCAGTAGGGACAGCTCCTACAATGAGCAGTTCTTC. Protein: CASSRDSSYNEQFF.

This sequence joins TRBV5-1 and TRBJ2-1; D perhaps matches TRBD2 (5 bases). Germline CDR1 is SGHRS and CDR2 is YFSETQ. There are 12 residues in the CDR3. Trimming took off 4 bases at V and 6 bases at J, with 8 bases between the two ends. The CDR3, as DNA: TGCGCCAGCAGCCGGACTGGCAATGAGCAGTTCTTC. The encoded protein is CASSRTGNEQFF.

This chain links TRBV9 with TRBJ1-2; D is unclear. Deletions cut 3 bases from V and 4 bases from J, with 16 bases between. The CDR3 has 15 amino acids. The germline V gene encodes CDR1 SGDLS and CDR2 YYNGEE. This CDR3 reads CASSGRDNIGYGYTF. In DNA form, the CDR3 reads TGTGCCAGCAGCGGACGGGATAATATTGGCTATGGCTACACCTTC.

V usage is TRBV5-1 and J usage is TRBJ1-1, with D possibly TRBD1 on 6 matching bases. Germline V CDR1 and CDR2: SGHRS, YFSETQ. This CDR3 has 15 amino acids. V lost 3 bases to trimming and J lost 5 bases, with 17 bases between them. CDR3 region: CASSSRTEGKTEAFF. The CDR3 region has the DNA TGCGCCAGCAGCTCCCGGACAGAGGGGAAAACTGAAGCTTTCTTT.